Presented here are 9 T cell receptor beta chains from one specimen sequenced in a study of T cell responses to AZD1222 COVID-19 vaccine. Some clones are missing from TCRdb's copy, which holds only in-frame ones; the method was immunoSEQ multiplex PCR. The repertoire has approximately 72,000 clones, 80% to 90% of them found once; the top ten carry 25% to 35%. The sample consisted of peripheral blood, taken 28 days after the second AZD1222 dose. The receptor source for this set is an adult who received the AZD1222 COVID-19 vaccine.

This sequence joins TRBV20-1 and TRBJ2-1; 7 bases fit TRBD2. CDR3 length: 14 residues. CDR1 DFQATT and CDR2 SNEGSKA come from the germline V gene (reference sequence). J was trimmed by 8 bases and V by 3 bases; bases with no gene match: 10. The chain's CDR3 is CSASRREKMDEQFF. The CDR3 DNA sequence: TGCAGTGCTAGTCGGCGGGAGAAGATGGATGAGCAGTTCTTC.

The chain employs TRBV2 and TRBJ1-2; maybe TRBD1 (5 bases). Trimming left V 5 bases short and J 2 bases short, with 12 bases between. The CDR3 loop spans 14 amino acids. CDR1 SNHLY and CDR2 FYNNEI come from the germline V gene. The CDR3 DNA reads as TGTGCCAGCAGTTTTGAGGGGATAAACTATGGCTACACCTTC. Its translation: CASSFEGINYGYTF.

A few counts support this clone. CDR3 region: CASSREGPASGEQYF. CDR3 DNA: TGTGCCAGCAGTCGAGAAGGTCCTGCTAGCGGCGAGCAGTACTTC. The chain joins TRBV7-2 to TRBJ2-7, with TRBD2 matching over 7 bases. The CDR3 runs to 15 residues. J lost 6 bases, V lost 6 bases, and 14 bases had no gene match. Germline CDR1 SGHTA, CDR2 FQGNSA.

The rearrangement uses TRBV6-5 and TRBJ2-5; D gene uncertain. Germline V gene sequence: CDR1 MNHEY, CDR2 SVGAGI. V lost 8 bases and J 4 bases, leaving 11 bases between the germline ends. The CDR3 loop spans 12 amino acids. The CDR3, as DNA: TGTGCCAGCCTCCAATACCCAGAGACCCAGTACTTC. It translates to CASLQYPETQYF.

This clone was detected once. This chain uses TRBV19 with TRBJ2-5; D possibly uses TRBD1 or TRBD2 (8 bases each). The CDR3 sequence is 21 residues long. The V end was cut by 3 bases, the J end by 1 base, with 30 bases between. Germline V gives CDR1 LNHDA, CDR2 SQIVND (reference sequence). The CDR3 region is CASSIRGPRGLVHRPQETQYF. The CDR3 nucleotides read TGTGCCAGTAGTATCAGGGGGCCCCGGGGACTAGTACACCGTCCCCAAGAGACCCAGTACTTC.

The chain carries TRBV9 and TRBJ1-2, with D perhaps matching TRBD1 (5 bases). Germline V CDR1 and CDR2: SGDLS, YYNGEE. The CDR3 has 14 residues. Deletions cut 0 bases from V and 8 bases from J, with 14 bases between. In DNA, the CDR3 is TGTGCCAGCAGCGTAGCGAGCGACAGCCGAGGCTACACCTTC. Translated: CASSVASDSRGYTF. Full variable domain (rest looked up from reference TRBV9 and TRBJ1-2): DSGVTQTPKHLITATGQRVTLRCSPRSGDLSVYWYQQSLDQGLQFLIQYYNGEERAKGNILERFSAQQFPDLHSELNLSSLELGDSALYFCASSVASDSRGYTFGSGTRLTVV.

The V gene is TRBV7-2, the J gene TRBJ1-1; the D is unclear. Per the germline V gene, CDR1 is SGHTA and CDR2 is FQGNSA. CDR3 length equals 15 residues. The ends were cut back, 5 bases at V and 1 base at J, with 14 bases in the middle. DNA for the CDR3: TGTGCCAGCAGCCGTGGAGGAGCAGCGAACACTGAAGCTTTCTTT. It translates to CASSRGGAANTEAFF.

This chain joins TRBV18 and TRBJ2-2, with D perhaps TRBD2 (5 bases). The CDR3 is made up of 12 amino acids. Germline V gene lookup returns CDR1 KGHSH and CDR2 LQKENI. V was shortened by 8 bases and J by 4 bases, with 8 bases between the two germline ends. This CDR3 reads CASGLSTGELFF. The DNA for the CDR3 is TGTGCCAGCGGACTTAGCACCGGGGAGCTGTTTTTT.

The chain recombines TRBV19 with TRBJ2-3; 9 positions agree with TRBD2. The CDR3 extends over 15 amino acids. V shed 7 bases and J 5 bases; nucleotides not matched to a gene: 10. The germline V gene encodes CDR1 LNHDA and CDR2 SQIVND (reference sequence). CDR3 residues: CASKGGRAGVDTQYF. The CDR3 DNA follows: TGTGCCAGTAAAGGCGGGAGGGCCGGTGTAGATACGCAGTATTTT.